This T cell receptor (beta chain) was profiled in a study of blood T cell repertoires in COVID-19. Study-level information: Sites across the United States, Italy and Spain contributed samples from acute and convalescent COVID-19. PBMCs, B-cell-depleted T cells, or T cells provided the cDNA or gDNA that made up the material.

CDR3 size: 13 residues. Per germline, CDR1 SGHNT and CDR2 YENEEA. V shed 3 bases, J shed 6 bases, and the junction held 1 base outside the gene matches. Under the authors' procedure: Amplification of reference gene primers was used by the study to estimate nucleated cell counts. Here immunoSEQ multiplex PCR was the method, and the copy in TCRdb shows in-frame clones only, minus some. The D gene and trimming were derived from the DNA, and the V and J assignments and clone size from that table. The sample has 95,000 to 100,000 clones, approximately 91% seen once. This TCR was sampled from a man over 45 with acute or convalescent COVID-19. The sample comprised peripheral blood. The rearrangement links TRBV11-3 to TRBJ2-1; 8 bases align to TRBD2. The DNA of the CDR3 is TGTGCCAGCAGCTTCGGGGGGGCCAATGAGCAGTTCTTC. It yields the protein CASSFGGANEQFF.